This TCR beta chain derives from a study of cytomegalovirus exposure and HLA in healthy donors. Only a few counts were recorded for this clone. PCR amplification relied on 60 Vbeta primers (plus 13 Jbeta primers). Data came from immunoSEQ multiplex PCR; TCRdb stores just in-frame clones and leaves some out. The top ten clones hold approximately 0.22% of a sample with fewer than 150,000 clones, 80% of them seen once. J was trimmed by 5 bases and V by 7 bases; bases with no gene match: 8. Germline lookup yields CDR1 GTSNPN and CDR2 SVGIG (reference sequence). This CDR3 has 13 residues. This TCR came from a man in his fifties in good health and CMV-seronegative. This chain connects TRBV30 to TRBJ2-5; the match to TRBD1 covers 9 bases. Sequencing input: PBMCs. The CDR3, as DNA: TGTGCCTCCCAACAGGGGGCAGGCGAGACCCAGTACTTC. This translates into CASQQGAGETQYF.